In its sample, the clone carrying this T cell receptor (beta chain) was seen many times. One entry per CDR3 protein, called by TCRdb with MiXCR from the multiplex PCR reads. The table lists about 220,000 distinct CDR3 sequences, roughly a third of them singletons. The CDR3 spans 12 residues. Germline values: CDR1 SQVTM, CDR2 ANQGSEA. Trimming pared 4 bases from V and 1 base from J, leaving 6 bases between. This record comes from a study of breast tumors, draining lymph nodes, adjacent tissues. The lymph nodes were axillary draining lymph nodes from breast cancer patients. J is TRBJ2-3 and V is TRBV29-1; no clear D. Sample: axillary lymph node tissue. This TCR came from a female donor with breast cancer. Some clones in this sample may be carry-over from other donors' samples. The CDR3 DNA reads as TGCAGCGTTGGCGAGGGCACAGATACGCAGTATTTT. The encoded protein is CSVGEGTDTQYF.